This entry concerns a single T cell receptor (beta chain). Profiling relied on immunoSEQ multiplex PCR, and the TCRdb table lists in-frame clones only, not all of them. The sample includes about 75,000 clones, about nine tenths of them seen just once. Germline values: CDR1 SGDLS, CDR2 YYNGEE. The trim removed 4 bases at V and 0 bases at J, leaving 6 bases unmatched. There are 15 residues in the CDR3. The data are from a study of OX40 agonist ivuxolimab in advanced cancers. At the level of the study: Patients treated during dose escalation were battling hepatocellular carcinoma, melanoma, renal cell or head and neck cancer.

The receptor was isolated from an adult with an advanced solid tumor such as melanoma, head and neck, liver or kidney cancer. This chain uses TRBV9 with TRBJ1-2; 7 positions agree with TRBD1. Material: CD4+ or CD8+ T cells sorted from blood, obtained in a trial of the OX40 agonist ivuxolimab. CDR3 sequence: CASSIEGAANYGYTF. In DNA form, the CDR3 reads TGTGCCAGCAGCATAGAGGGGGCCGCTAACTATGGCTACACCTTC.